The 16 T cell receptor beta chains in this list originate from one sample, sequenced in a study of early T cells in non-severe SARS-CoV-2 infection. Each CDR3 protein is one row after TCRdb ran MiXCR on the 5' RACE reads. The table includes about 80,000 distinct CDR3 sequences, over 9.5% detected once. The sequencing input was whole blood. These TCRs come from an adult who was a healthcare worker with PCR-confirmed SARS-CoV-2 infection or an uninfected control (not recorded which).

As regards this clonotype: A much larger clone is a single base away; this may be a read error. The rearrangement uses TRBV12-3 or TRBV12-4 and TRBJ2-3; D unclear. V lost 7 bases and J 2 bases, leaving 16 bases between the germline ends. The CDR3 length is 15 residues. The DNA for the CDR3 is TGTGCCAGCACCCCTAGAGTAGTGGTCACAGATACGCAGTATTTT. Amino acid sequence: CASTPRVVVTDTQYF.

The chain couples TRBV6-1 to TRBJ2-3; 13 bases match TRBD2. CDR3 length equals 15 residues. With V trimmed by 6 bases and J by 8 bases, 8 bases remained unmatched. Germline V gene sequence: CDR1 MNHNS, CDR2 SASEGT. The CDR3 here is CASSSGLAGVGTQYF. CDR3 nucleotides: TGTGCCAGCAGCTCAGGACTAGCGGGAGTAGGTACGCAGTATTTT.

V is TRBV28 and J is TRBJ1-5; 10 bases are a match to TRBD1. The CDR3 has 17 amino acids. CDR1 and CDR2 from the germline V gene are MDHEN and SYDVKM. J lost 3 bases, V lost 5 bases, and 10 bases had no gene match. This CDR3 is CASSPFLGQGLNQPQHF. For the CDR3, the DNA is TGTGCCAGCAGTCCGTTCCTGGGACAGGGGCTCAATCAGCCCCAGCATTTT.

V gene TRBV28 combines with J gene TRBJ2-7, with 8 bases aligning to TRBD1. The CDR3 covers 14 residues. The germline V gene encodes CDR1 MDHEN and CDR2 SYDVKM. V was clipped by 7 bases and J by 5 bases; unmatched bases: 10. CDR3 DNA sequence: TGTGCCAGCACCTCAGGGGGCTGGGGCCACGAGCAGTACTTC. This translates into CASTSGGWGHEQYF.

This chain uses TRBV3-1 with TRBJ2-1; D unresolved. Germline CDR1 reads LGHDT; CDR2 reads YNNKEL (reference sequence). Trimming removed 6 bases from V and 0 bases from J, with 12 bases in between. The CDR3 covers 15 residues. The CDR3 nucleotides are TGTGCCAGCAGTTCGGCTCGGAGCTCCTACAATGAGCAGTTCTTC. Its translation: CASSSARSSYNEQFF.

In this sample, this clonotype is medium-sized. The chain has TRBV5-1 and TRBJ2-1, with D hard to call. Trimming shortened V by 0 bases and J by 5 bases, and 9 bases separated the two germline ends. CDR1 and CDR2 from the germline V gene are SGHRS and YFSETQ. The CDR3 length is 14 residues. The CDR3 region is CASSLAGTDNEQFF. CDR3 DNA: TGCGCCAGCAGCTTGGCCGGCACGGACAATGAGCAGTTCTTC. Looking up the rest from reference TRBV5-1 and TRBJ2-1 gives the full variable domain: KAGVTQTPRYLIKTRGQQVTLSCSPISGHRSVSWYQQTPGQGLQFLFEYFSETQRNKGNFPGRFSGRQFSNSRSEMNVSTLELGDSALYLCASSLAGTDNEQFFGPGTRLTVL.

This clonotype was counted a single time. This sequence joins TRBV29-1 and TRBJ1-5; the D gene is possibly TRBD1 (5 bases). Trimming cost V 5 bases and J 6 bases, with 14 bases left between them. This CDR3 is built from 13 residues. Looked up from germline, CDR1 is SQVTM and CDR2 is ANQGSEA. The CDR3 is CSVSGGGGQPQHF. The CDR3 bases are TGCAGCGTTTCCGGGGGAGGCGGTCAGCCCCAGCATTTT.

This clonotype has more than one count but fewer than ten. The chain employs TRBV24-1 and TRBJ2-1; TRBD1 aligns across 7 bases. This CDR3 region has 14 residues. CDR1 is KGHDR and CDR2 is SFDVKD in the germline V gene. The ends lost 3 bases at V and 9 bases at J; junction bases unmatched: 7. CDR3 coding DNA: TGTGCCACCAGTGATACGACAGGGAGCGGTGAGCAGTTCTTC. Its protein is CATSDTTGSGEQFF.

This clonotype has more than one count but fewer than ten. CDR3 protein: CASRRETAYNEQFF. CDR3 sequence (DNA): TGTGCCAGCAGGCGGGAGACTGCCTACAATGAGCAGTTCTTC. The chain recombines TRBV13 with TRBJ2-1; 7 bases align to TRBD2. Germline CDR1 and CDR2: PRHDT and FYEKMQ (reference sequence). The CDR3 runs 14 residues. The J segment lost 2 bases and the V segment lost 6 bases, leaving 4 bases of the junction unmatched.

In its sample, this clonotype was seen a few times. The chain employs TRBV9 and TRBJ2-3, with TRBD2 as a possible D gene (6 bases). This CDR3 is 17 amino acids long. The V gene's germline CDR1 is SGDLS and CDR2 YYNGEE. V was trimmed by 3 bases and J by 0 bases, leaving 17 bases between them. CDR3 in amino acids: CASSAGSPTLSTDTQYF. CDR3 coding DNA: TGTGCCAGCAGCGCCGGGAGCCCCACCCTGAGCACAGATACGCAGTATTTT.

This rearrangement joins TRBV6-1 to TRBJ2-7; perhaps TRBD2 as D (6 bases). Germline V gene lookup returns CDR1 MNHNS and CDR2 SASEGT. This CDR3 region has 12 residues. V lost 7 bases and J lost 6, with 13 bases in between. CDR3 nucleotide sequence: TGTGCCAGCATCGGGAGTATCGGCGAGCAGTACTTC. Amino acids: CASIGSIGEQYF.

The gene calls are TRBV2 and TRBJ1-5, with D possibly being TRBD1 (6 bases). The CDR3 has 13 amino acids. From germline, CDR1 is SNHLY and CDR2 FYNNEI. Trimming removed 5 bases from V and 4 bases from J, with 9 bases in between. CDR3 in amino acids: CASSSQGNQPQHF. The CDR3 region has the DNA TGTGCCAGCAGTTCCCAGGGGAATCAGCCCCAGCATTTT.

The CDR3 loop is CASLKSAGGQGANVLTF. The CDR3, as DNA: TGCGCCAGCCTGAAGTCAGCGGGAGGGCAAGGGGCCAACGTCCTGACTTTC. V is TRBV5-1 and J is TRBJ2-6; the match to TRBD2 covers 10 bases. J was trimmed by 4 bases and V by 7 bases; bases with no gene match: 11. This CDR3 spans 17 amino acids. Germline CDR1 is SGHRS and CDR2 is YFSETQ.

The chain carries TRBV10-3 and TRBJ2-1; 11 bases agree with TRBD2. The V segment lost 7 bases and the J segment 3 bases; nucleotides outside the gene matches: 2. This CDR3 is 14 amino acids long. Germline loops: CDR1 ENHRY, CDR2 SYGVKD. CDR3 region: CAIKGTSGYNEQFF. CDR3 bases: TGTGCCATCAAGGGGACTAGCGGCTACAATGAGCAGTTCTTC.

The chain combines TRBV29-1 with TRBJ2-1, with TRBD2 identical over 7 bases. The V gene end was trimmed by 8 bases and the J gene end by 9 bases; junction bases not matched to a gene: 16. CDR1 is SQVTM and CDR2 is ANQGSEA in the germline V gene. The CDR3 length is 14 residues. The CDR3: CSSIQQVAGFEQFF. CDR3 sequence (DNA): TGCAGCTCTATACAGCAGGTAGCGGGCTTTGAGCAGTTCTTC.

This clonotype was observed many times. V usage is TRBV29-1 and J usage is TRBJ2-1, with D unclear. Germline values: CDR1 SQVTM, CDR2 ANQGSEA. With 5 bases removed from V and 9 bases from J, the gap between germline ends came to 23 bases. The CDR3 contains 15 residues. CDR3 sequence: CSVQRNSQSLGEQFF. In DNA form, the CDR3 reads TGCAGCGTTCAGAGGAATAGCCAATCATTAGGTGAGCAGTTCTTC.